This T cell receptor (beta chain) was sequenced for a study of control samples from healthy donors and cancer patients. The germline V gene encodes CDR1 ENHRY and CDR2 SYGVKD. J gave up 1 base and V 5 bases, and 3 bases lay outside the gene matches. The CDR3 has 14 residues. Data came from immunoSEQ multiplex PCR; TCRdb stores just in-frame clones and leaves some out. There are about 120,000 clones in the sample; 70% to 90% occur only once, and around 2.5% lies in the top ten. Specimen: blood. The clonotype was recovered from a woman in her 70s in good health. The chain links TRBV10-3 to TRBJ1-1; the match to TRBD1 covers 8 bases. CDR3 amino acids: CAISRTGTNTEAFF. The CDR3 DNA follows: TGTGCCATCAGTCGGACAGGGACGAACACTGAAGCTTTCTTT.